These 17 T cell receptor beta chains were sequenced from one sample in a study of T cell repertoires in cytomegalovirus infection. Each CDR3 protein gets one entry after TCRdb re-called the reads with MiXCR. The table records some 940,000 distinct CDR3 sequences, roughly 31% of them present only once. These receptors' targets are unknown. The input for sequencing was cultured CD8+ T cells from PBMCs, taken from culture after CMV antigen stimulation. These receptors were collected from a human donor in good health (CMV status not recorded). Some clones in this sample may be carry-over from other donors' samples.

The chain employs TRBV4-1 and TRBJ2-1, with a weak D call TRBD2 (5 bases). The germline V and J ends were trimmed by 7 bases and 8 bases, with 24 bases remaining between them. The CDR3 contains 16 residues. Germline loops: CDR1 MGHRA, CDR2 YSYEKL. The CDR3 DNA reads TGCGCCAGCAACTACAAGGGATCCTCCGGGGATGATGAGCAGTTCTTC. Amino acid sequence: CASNYKGSSGDDEQFF.

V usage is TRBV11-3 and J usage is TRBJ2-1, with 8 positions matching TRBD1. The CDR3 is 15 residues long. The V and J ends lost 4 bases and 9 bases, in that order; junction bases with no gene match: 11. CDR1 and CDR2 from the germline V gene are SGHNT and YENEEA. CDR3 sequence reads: CASSSGTGPHGEQFF. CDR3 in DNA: TGTGCCAGCAGCTCAGGGACAGGCCCACATGGTGAGCAGTTCTTC.

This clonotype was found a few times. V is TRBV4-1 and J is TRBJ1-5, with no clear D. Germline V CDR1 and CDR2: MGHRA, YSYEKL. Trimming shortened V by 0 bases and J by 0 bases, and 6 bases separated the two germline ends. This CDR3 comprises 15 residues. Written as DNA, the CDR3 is TGCGCCAGCAGCCAAGAAGGTAATAGCAATCAGCCCCAGCATTTT. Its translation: CASSQEGNSNQPQHF.

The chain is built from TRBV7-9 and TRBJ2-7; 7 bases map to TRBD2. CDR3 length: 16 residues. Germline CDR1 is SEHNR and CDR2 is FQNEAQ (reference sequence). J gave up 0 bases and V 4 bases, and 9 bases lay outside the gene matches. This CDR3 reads CASSSGRGLSSYEQYF. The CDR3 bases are TGTGCCAGCAGCTCAGGACGGGGACTAAGCTCCTACGAGCAGTACTTC.

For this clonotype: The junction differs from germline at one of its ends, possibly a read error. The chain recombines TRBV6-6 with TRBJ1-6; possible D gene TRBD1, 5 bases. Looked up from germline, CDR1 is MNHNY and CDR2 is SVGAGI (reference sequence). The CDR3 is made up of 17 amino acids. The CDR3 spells CASSEGTASSYNSPPHF. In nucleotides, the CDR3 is TGTGCCAGCAGCGAAGGGACCGCGAGCTCCTATAATTCACCCCCCCACTTT.

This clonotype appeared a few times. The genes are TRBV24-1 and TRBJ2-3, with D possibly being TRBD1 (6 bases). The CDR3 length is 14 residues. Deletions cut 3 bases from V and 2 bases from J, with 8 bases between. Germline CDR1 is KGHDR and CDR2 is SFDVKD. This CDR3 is CATSDRDNTDTQYF. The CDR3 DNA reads TGTGCCACCAGTGATCGGGACAACACAGATACGCAGTATTTT.

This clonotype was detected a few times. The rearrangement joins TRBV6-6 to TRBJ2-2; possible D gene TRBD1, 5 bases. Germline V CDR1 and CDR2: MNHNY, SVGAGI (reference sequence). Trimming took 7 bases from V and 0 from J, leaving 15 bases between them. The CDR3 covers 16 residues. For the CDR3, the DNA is TGTGCCAGCACCCAGGGATGGATCGCGAACACCGGGGAGCTGTTTTTT. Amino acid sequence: CASTQGWIANTGELFF.

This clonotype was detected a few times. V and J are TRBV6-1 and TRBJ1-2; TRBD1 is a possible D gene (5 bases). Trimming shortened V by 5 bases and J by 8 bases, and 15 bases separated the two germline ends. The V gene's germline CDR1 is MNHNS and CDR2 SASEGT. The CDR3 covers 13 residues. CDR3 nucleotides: TGTGCCAGCAGTCCCGGGACTTCTAGGGGCTACACCTTC. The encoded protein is CASSPGTSRGYTF.

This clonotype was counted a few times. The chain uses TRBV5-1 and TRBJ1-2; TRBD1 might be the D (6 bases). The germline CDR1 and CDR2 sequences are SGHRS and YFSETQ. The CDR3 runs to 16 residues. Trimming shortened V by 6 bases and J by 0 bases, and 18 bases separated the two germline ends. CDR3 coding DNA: TGCGCCAGCACCCCTGTTGGGCAGGGGCCTAACTATGGCTACACCTTC. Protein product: CASTPVGQGPNYGYTF.

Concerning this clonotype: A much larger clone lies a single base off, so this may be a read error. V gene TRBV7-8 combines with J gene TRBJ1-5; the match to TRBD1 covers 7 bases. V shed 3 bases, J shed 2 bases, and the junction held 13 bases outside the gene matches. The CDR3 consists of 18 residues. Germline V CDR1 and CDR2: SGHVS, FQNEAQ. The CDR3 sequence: CASSFWTRGRGGNQPQHF. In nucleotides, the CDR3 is TGTGCCAGCAGCTTTTGGACAAGGGGCAGGGGGGGCAATCAGCCCCAGCATTTT. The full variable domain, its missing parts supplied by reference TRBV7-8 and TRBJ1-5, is GAGVSQSPRYKVAKRGQDVALRCDPISGHVSLFWYQQALGQGPEFLTYFQNEAQLDKSGLPSDRFFAERPEGSVSTLKIQRTQQEDSAVYLCASSFWTRGRGGNQPQHFGDGTRLSIL.

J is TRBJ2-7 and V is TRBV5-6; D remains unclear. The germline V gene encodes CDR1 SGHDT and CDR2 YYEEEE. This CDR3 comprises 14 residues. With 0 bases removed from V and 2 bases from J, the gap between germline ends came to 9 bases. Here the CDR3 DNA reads TGTGCCAGCAGCTTGGTTGGACCTCCCTACGAGCAGTACTTC. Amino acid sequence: CASSLVGPPYEQYF.

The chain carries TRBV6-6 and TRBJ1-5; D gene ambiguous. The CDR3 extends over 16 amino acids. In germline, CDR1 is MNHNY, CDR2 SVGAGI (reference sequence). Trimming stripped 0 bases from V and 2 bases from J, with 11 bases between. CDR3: CASSYSAYIGNQPQHF. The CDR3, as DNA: TGTGCCAGCAGTTACTCAGCGTATATCGGCAATCAGCCCCAGCATTTT.

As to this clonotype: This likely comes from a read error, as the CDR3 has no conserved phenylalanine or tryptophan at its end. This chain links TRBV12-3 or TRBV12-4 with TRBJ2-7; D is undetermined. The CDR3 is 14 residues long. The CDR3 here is CASSLGYPTYEQYS. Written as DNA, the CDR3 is TGTGCCAGCAGCTTAGGGTACCCTACCTACGAGCAGTACTCC.

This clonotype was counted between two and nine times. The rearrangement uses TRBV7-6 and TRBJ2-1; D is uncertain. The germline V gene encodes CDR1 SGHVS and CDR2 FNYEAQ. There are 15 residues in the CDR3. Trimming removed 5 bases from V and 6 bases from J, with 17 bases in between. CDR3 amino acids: CASSPPWDSSNEQFF. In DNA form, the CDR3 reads TGTGCCAGCAGCCCCCCCTGGGATAGCTCCAATGAGCAGTTCTTC.

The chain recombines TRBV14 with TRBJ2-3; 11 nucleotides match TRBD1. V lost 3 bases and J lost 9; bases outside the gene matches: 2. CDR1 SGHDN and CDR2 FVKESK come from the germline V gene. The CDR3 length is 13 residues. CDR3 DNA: TGTGCCAGCAGCCAGGACAGGGGGCACACGCAGTATTTT. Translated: CASSQDRGHTQYF.

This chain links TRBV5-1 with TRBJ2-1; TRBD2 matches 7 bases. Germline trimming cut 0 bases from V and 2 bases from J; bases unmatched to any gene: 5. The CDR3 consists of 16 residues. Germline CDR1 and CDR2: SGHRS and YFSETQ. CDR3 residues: CASSLASGEPYNEQFF. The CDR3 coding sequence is TGCGCCAGCAGCTTGGCAAGCGGGGAACCCTACAATGAGCAGTTCTTC.

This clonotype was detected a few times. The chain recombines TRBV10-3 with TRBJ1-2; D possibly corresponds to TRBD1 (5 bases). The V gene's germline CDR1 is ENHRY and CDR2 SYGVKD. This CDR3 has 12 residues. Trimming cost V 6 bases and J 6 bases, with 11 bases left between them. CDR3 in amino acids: CAIRGARNGYTF. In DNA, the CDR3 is TGTGCCATCAGAGGGGCAAGAAATGGCTACACCTTC.